These 32 T cell receptor beta chains were all obtained from the same sample, sequenced in a study of blood T cells in healthy people across ages. For the second PCR, which ran for about 6 to 11 cycles, a sample-barcoded 5' primer and a J-beta primer mix were used. MiXCR, run by TCRdb on the 5' RACE reads, gives a single entry per CDR3 protein. This table has fewer than 900,000 distinct CDR3 sequences, about 34% appearing once. The sequencing sample was made of blood. All receptors come from a man aged 18 to 29 in good health.

The genes are TRBV4-3 and TRBJ2-4; TRBD1 matches 8 bases. The DNA end is more similar to TRBJ2-7, so the J call may be wrong. The germline V gene has CDR1 LGHNA and CDR2 YSLEER. The CDR3 loop spans 15 amino acids. CDR3 nucleotides: TGCGCCAGCAGCCAAGACGGCAGGGGGCCCTACGAGCAGTACTTC. Its translation is CASSQDGRGPYEQYF.

This clonotype was counted many times. This chain links TRBV12-3 or TRBV12-4 with TRBJ2-4, with D tentatively TRBD1 (6 bases). The CDR3 contains 15 residues. Trimming pared 6 bases from V and 0 bases from J, leaving 12 bases between. In DNA, the CDR3 is TGTGCCAGCAGACAGGGTTCCTTAGCCAAAAACATTCAGTACTTC. This encodes CASRQGSLAKNIQYF.

This clonotype was counted only a few times. The chain uses TRBV5-1 and TRBJ1-2; D not resolved. The length of the CDR3 is 14 residues. Germline V gives CDR1 SGHRS, CDR2 YFSETQ. V dropped 6 bases and J dropped 5 bases, with 17 bases sitting between them. The CDR3 bases are TGCGCCAGCAACGCCAGGACGGGAAATTATGGCTACACCTTC. This gives the protein CASNARTGNYGYTF.

The rearrangement uses TRBV20-1 and TRBJ2-3; the match to TRBD1 covers 7 bases. Germline lookup yields CDR1 DFQATT and CDR2 SNEGSKA (reference sequence). The V and J ends lost 6 bases and 2 bases, in that order; junction bases with no gene match: 5. The CDR3 length is 13 residues. CDR3 amino acids: CSATTGSTDTQYF. DNA for the CDR3: TGCAGTGCAACGACAGGGTCCACAGATACGCAGTATTTT.

The chain couples TRBV19 to TRBJ2-4; TRBD1 aligns across 8 bases. This CDR3 region has 17 residues. Germline CDR1 reads LNHDA; CDR2 reads SQIVND (reference sequence). After removal of 2 bases from V and 1 base from J, the junction contained 7 bases not matched to a gene. For the CDR3, the DNA is TGTGCCAGTAGTATACCAGGGGGCATGTCGGCCAAAAACATTCAGTACTTC. Protein sequence: CASSIPGGMSAKNIQYF.

This clonotype was seen only once. The chain employs TRBV7-2 and TRBJ1-1; D remains unclear. Germline V gives CDR1 SGHTA, CDR2 FQGNSA. CDR3 length: 15 amino acids. V dropped 1 base and J dropped 4 bases, with 13 bases sitting between them. CDR3 DNA sequence: TGTGCCAGCAGCTTAGGGGCGGGTCGGGGCACTGAAGCTTTCTTT. It yields the protein CASSLGAGRGTEAFF.

This clonotype has more than one count but fewer than ten. The V and J genes are TRBV7-2 and TRBJ2-1; possible D gene TRBD1, 6 bases. This CDR3 contains 15 residues. V dropped 3 bases and J dropped 5 bases, with 14 bases sitting between them. Germline V lookup: CDR1 SGHTA, CDR2 FQGNSA. CDR3 region: CASSFGPGQHNEQFF. In DNA form, the CDR3 reads TGTGCCAGCAGCTTTGGACCCGGACAGCACAATGAGCAGTTCTTC.

This clonotype appeared a single time. The gene calls are TRBV20-1 and TRBJ1-6, with 7 bases fitting TRBD1. CDR1 is DFQATT, CDR2 SNEGSKA, per germline (reference sequence). CDR3 length: 14 amino acids. J lost 9 bases, V lost 1 base, and 6 bases had no gene match. The DNA for the CDR3 is TGCAGTGCTAGAGTCCCAGGGGGGGCTTCACCCCTCCACTTT. Translating gives CSARVPGGASPLHF.

Concerning this clonotype itself: This may come from a read error, since a much larger clone is one base off. The chain uses TRBV15 and TRBJ2-5; D not resolved. The CDR3 is 13 amino acids. Germline assignment: CDR1 LNHNV and CDR2 YYDKDF (reference sequence). V was shortened by 3 bases and J by 2 bases, with 7 bases between the two germline ends. DNA of the CDR3: TGTGCCACCAGCAGTAAGGTTCAAGAGACCCAGTACTTC. Amino acids: CATSSKVQETQYF.

The V call is TRBV28, the J call TRBJ2-3; no firm D call. The length of the CDR3 is 13 residues. Germline CDR1 and CDR2: MDHEN and SYDVKM. V gave up 7 bases and J gave up 7 bases, with 15 bases separating them. CDR3 sequence reads: CASTSDLRNTQYF. As DNA, the CDR3 is TGTGCCAGCACCTCCGACCTTCGGAATACGCAGTATTTT. Variable domain in full (rest from reference TRBV28 and TRBJ2-3): DVKVTQSSRYLVKRTGEKVFLECVQDMDHENMFWYRQDPGLGLRLIYFSYDVKMKEKGDIPEGYSVSREKKERFSLILESASTNQTSMYLCASTSDLRNTQYFGPGTRLTVL.

The CDR3 DNA sequence: TGTGCCAGCAGCTTCACAGGGCCGAACACTGAAGCTTTCTTT. Protein sequence: CASSFTGPNTEAFF. This sequence joins TRBV7-9 and TRBJ1-1, with a weak D call TRBD1 (6 bases). Germline V CDR1 and CDR2: SEHNR, FQNEAQ (reference sequence). The CDR3 is made up of 14 amino acids. Trimming left V 3 bases short and J 1 base short, with 9 bases between.

The chain couples TRBV20-1 to TRBJ2-7; weak D call: TRBD2 (5 bases). The CDR3 is 13 amino acids. In germline, CDR1 is DFQATT, CDR2 SNEGSKA (reference sequence). The V end was cut by 6 bases, the J end by 7 bases, with 19 bases between. The CDR3 here is CSAPRTSYKEQYF. The DNA for the CDR3 is TGCAGTGCCCCCCGGACTTCCTACAAGGAGCAGTACTTC.

This chain connects TRBV25-1 to TRBJ2-3; a weak D match, TRBD2 (5 bases). The CDR3 consists of 12 residues. CDR1 and CDR2 from the germline V gene are MGHDK and SYGVNS. With 5 bases removed from V and 11 bases from J, the gap between germline ends came to 14 bases. The CDR3 sequence: CASSTPPAGQYF. CDR3 DNA: TGTGCCAGCAGTACTCCACCCGCGGGGCAGTATTTT.

The chain links TRBV2 to TRBJ1-2; D perhaps matches TRBD1 (5 bases). The CDR3 has 14 amino acids. The V end lost 2 bases, the J end lost 4 bases, and 11 bases lay between the germline ends. The germline gives CDR1 SNHLY, CDR2 FYNNEI. The chain's CDR3 is CASSELTESYGYTF. The CDR3 DNA sequence: TGTGCCAGCAGTGAATTGACAGAGAGCTATGGCTACACCTTC.

Concerning this clonotype: The junction shows a germline mismatch at one end, possibly a read error. V usage is TRBV12-3 or TRBV12-4 and J usage is TRBJ1-3, with D maybe TRBD1 (6 bases). The CDR3 has 11 residues. Here the CDR3 reads CACRGGATIYF. CDR3 coding DNA: TGTGCCTGCAGGGGAGGAGCCACCATATATTTT.

V usage is TRBV4-3 and J usage is TRBJ2-1, with 11 bases aligning to TRBD2. Matching the DNA end better, TRBJ2-7 makes the J call doubtful. The germline V gene has CDR1 LGHNA and CDR2 YSLEER. This CDR3 is 20 amino acids long. CDR3 in amino acids: CASSQRPPGELAGDYNEQYF. The CDR3 region has the DNA TGCGCCAGCAGCCAGCGTCCCCCCGGGGAACTAGCGGGGGACTACAATGAGCAGTACTTC.

A note on this clonotype: This may arise from a read error, as a much more abundant clone is one base away. The chain couples TRBV20-1 to TRBJ2-4, with 11 bases that match TRBD2. The CDR3 runs to 16 residues. V lost 3 bases to trimming and J lost 0 bases; unmatched junction nucleotides: 4. The V gene's germline CDR1 is DFQATT and CDR2 SNEGSKA (reference sequence). CDR3: CSASLAGGLAKNIQYF. CDR3 coding DNA: TGCAGTGCTAGCCTAGCGGGGGGTCTAGCCAAAAACATTCAGTACTTC.

This clonotype was picked up a small number of times. CDR3 amino acids: CASSQLMTTYPRVEAFF. CDR3 DNA: TGCGCCAGCAGCCAACTTATGACAACTTACCCGAGGGTCGAAGCTTTCTTT. The chain is built from TRBV4-1 and TRBJ1-1; D gene unclear. With 2 bases removed from V and 8 bases from J, the gap between germline ends came to 24 bases. CDR1 MGHRA and CDR2 YSYEKL come from the germline V gene. This CDR3 region has 17 residues.

The V and J genes are TRBV2 and TRBJ1-5; a possible D gene is TRBD1 (5 bases). Germline CDR1 reads SNHLY; CDR2 reads FYNNEI. The V and J ends lost 8 bases and 6 bases respectively, with 17 bases between them. The CDR3 totals 14 residues. The DNA of the CDR3 is TGTGCCAGCTCCATGCGGGGGGGACGTCAGCCCCAGCATTTT. Amino acids: CASSMRGGRQPQHF.

The table lists this clonotype with many counts. The chain joins TRBV12-3 or TRBV12-4 to TRBJ2-4; the D is unclear. Trimming stripped 4 bases from V and 0 bases from J, with 7 bases between. This CDR3 has 14 amino acids. The CDR3 loop reads CASSSTGAKNIQYF. CDR3 coding DNA: TGTGCCAGCAGTTCAACCGGAGCCAAAAACATTCAGTACTTC.

V gene TRBV5-6 combines with J gene TRBJ1-5; D is ambiguous. The length of the CDR3 is 14 residues. Germline V lookup: CDR1 SGHDT, CDR2 YYEEEE. V dropped 0 bases and J dropped 9 bases, with 13 bases sitting between them. CDR3 bases: TGTGCCAGCAGCTTGGGGGCAGATTATCGGCCCCAGCATTTT. Protein product: CASSLGADYRPQHF.

This sequence joins TRBV4-2 and TRBJ1-4; D unresolved. The CDR3 is 20 residues long. From germline, CDR1 is LGHNA and CDR2 YNFKEQ. Trimming pared 0 bases from V and 0 bases from J, leaving 20 bases between. This CDR3 reads CASSQEPPRHTASTNEKLFF. The CDR3 nucleotides are TGTGCCAGCAGCCAAGAGCCCCCCCGCCACACAGCGTCAACTAATGAAAAACTGTTTTTT.

The rearrangement joins TRBV6-2 or TRBV6-3 to TRBJ1-2, with D uncertain. V was trimmed by 6 bases and J by 6 bases, leaving 17 bases between them. The length of the CDR3 is 14 residues. Looked up from germline, CDR1 is MNHEY and CDR2 is SVGEGT. CDR3 sequence reads: CASSYTSPSDGYTF. The CDR3 DNA reads as TGTGCCAGCAGCTATACATCCCCGAGTGATGGCTACACCTTC.

The rearrangement links TRBV20-1 to TRBJ1-5; D is ambiguous. V was pared by 0 bases and J by 2 bases, with 14 bases between. CDR1 and CDR2 (germline): DFQATT, SNEGSKA (reference sequence). CDR3 length: 16 amino acids. CDR3 bases: TGCAGTGCTAGAGATGGCGGGGAGGCAGGCAATCAGCCCCAGCATTTT. As protein: CSARDGGEAGNQPQHF.

The chain joins TRBV19 to TRBJ1-5, with D perhaps matching TRBD1 (5 bases). Germline CDR1 LNHDA, CDR2 SQIVND (reference sequence). The V end was cut by 5 bases, the J end by 9 bases, with 14 bases between. The CDR3 is made up of 13 amino acids. The CDR3 sequence is CASSQGVQGPQHF. The CDR3 nucleotides read TGTGCCAGTAGTCAAGGGGTTCAGGGGCCCCAGCATTTT.

Comments on this clonotype: The missing conserved phenylalanine or tryptophan at the end of this CDR3 makes a read error likely. The genes are TRBV4-3 and TRBJ2-3; 10 bases map to TRBD1. V was pared by 2 bases and J by 0 bases, with 8 bases of the junction left unmatched. This CDR3 has 18 residues. Per germline, CDR1 LGHNA and CDR2 YSLEER. CDR3 loop: CASSQMTGGLASTDTQYY. The CDR3 bases are TGCGCCAGCAGCCAAATGACAGGGGGCCTAGCCAGCACAGATACGCAGTATTAT.

A few counts support this clonotype. The gene calls are TRBV12-3 or TRBV12-4 and TRBJ2-1; 8 positions agree with TRBD1. The J call may be mistaken, given a closer DNA end match to TRBJ2-7. The length of the CDR3 is 14 residues. CDR3 in amino acids: CATSWDRPYNEQYF. DNA of the CDR3: TGTGCCACCTCATGGGACAGGCCGTACAATGAGCAGTACTTC.

This clonotype occurred many times. The chain has TRBV20-1 and TRBJ2-3, with TRBD1 matching 8 bases. The CDR3 extends over 14 amino acids. V shed 5 bases and J 4 bases; nucleotides not matched to a gene: 8. Germline CDR1 DFQATT, CDR2 SNEGSKA (reference sequence). The CDR3 DNA reads TGCAGTGCTCCCGCAGGGGGCATCTCAGATACGCAGTATTTT. Translation gives CSAPAGGISDTQYF.

This clonotype was seen more than once but under ten times. The chain has TRBV12-3 or TRBV12-4 and TRBJ1-2; D gene uncertain. The V end was cut by 0 bases, the J end by 8 bases, with 10 bases between. The CDR3 totals 13 residues. This CDR3 is CASSLAPGRGYTF. CDR3 bases: TGTGCCAGCAGTTTAGCTCCCGGCAGGGGCTACACCTTC.

Only a few counts were recorded for this clonotype. This chain connects TRBV12-3 or TRBV12-4 to TRBJ2-2, with D hard to call. The CDR3 extends over 13 amino acids. V lost 6 bases and J 7 bases, leaving 12 bases between the germline ends. CDR3 in DNA: TGTGCCAGCAGCCGAGCCCGGAGCGGGGAGCTGTTTTTT. Translated, it gives CASSRARSGELFF.

This chain joins TRBV2 and TRBJ2-7; 9 bases align to TRBD2. The length of the CDR3 is 17 residues. The germline V gene has CDR1 SNHLY and CDR2 FYNNEI. Trimming cost V 7 bases and J 0 bases; bases outside gene matches: 13. The CDR3 region has the DNA TGTGCCAGCACGGTCCGGGGGCTAGCGGGGCACTCCTACGAGCAGTACTTC. The encoded protein is CASTVRGLAGHSYEQYF.

The chain combines TRBV15 with TRBJ2-1, with 11 positions matching TRBD2. The CDR3 contains 12 residues. The germline V gene encodes CDR1 LNHNV and CDR2 YYDKDF (reference sequence). CDR3 in amino acids: CASSGGYYEQFF. The CDR3 nucleotides read TGTGCATCTAGCGGGGGGTATTATGAGCAGTTCTTC.